These 18 T cell receptor beta chains originate from one sample sequenced in a study of blood T cells in healthy people across ages. A second PCR of 7 to 11 cycles used a sample-barcoded 5' primer and a J-beta primer mix. Each CDR3 protein gets one entry after TCRdb re-called the 5' RACE reads with MiXCR. The table has 580,000 or so distinct CDR3 sequences, about 45% seen once. The sample was blood. These receptors were taken from an elderly man in good health.

The chain employs TRBV7-8 and TRBJ1-2, with D hard to call. The CDR3 contains 14 residues. The V and J ends lost 1 base and 1 base respectively, with 7 bases between them. Germline V gene data show CDR1 as SGHVS and CDR2 as FQNEAQ. CDR3 in DNA: TGTGCCAGCAGCTTAGAGCGAAATAACTATGGCTACACCTTC. It encodes CASSLERNNYGYTF.

The table lists this clonotype with a few counts. The chain links TRBV12-3 or TRBV12-4 to TRBJ2-7; D is possibly TRBD2 (6 bases). With 5 bases removed from V and 4 bases from J, the gap between germline ends came to 12 bases. The CDR3 runs 13 residues. CDR3 sequence (DNA): TGTGCCAGCAGTCCTGACGCGGGGTACGAGCAGTACTTC. Translated: CASSPDAGYEQYF.

The V gene is TRBV7-6, the J gene TRBJ1-1; D perhaps matches TRBD1 (6 bases). This CDR3 contains 12 residues. CDR1 SGHVS and CDR2 FNYEAQ come from the germline V gene. V was shortened by 5 bases and J by 6 bases, with 10 bases between the two germline ends. CDR3 amino acids: CASSGQGSEAFF. CDR3 nucleotide sequence: TGTGCCAGCAGCGGGCAGGGGTCTGAAGCTTTCTTT.

There are a few counts of this clonotype. The chain has TRBV7-2 and TRBJ2-2; 10 nucleotides agree with TRBD2. CDR3 length equals 15 residues. Germline CDR1 SGHTA, CDR2 FQGNSA. Germline trimming cut 4 bases from V and 6 bases from J; bases unmatched to any gene: 5. The CDR3 DNA reads as TGTGCCAGCAGCTCGGGGACTAGCGTATCCGGGGAGCTGTTTTTT. This codes for CASSSGTSVSGELFF.

The V gene is TRBV28, the J gene TRBJ2-3; D is unclear. The V gene lost 6 bases and the J gene lost 2 bases, with 9 bases spanning the gap. CDR1 and CDR2 from the germline V gene are MDHEN and SYDVKM. CDR3 length: 13 residues. The CDR3 loop is CASRIQSTDTQYF. The CDR3 DNA sequence: TGTGCCAGCAGGATACAGTCCACAGATACGCAGTATTTT.

This clonotype was found a few times. V is TRBV29-1 and J is TRBJ2-7, with 9 bases that match TRBD1. The CDR3 totals 14 residues. V was clipped by 6 bases and J by 2 bases; unmatched bases: 8. Germline CDR1 reads SQVTM; CDR2 reads ANQGSEA. CDR3 region: CSVVHRGPTYEQYF. Written as DNA, the CDR3 is TGCAGCGTCGTCCACAGGGGGCCCACCTACGAGCAGTACTTC.

This clonotype came up a few times. The chain carries TRBV5-1 and TRBJ2-1; D is undetermined. Trimming stripped 0 bases from V and 12 bases from J, with 10 bases between. CDR1 is SGHRS and CDR2 is YFSETQ in the germline V gene. This CDR3 is built from 12 residues. CDR3 protein: CASSLGNAGQFF. The CDR3 region has the DNA TGCGCCAGCAGCTTGGGTAACGCCGGGCAGTTCTTC.

The rearrangement joins TRBV20-1 to TRBJ2-3; tentatively, D is TRBD2 (6 bases). The germline V gene encodes CDR1 DFQATT and CDR2 SNEGSKA (reference sequence). The V and J ends lost 3 bases and 2 bases respectively, with 21 bases between them. The CDR3 covers 17 residues. The CDR3 coding sequence is TGCAGTGCTAGGGACGATAAGGGGCGGGGCGTCACAGATACGCAGTATTTT. Translated, it gives CSARDDKGRGVTDTQYF.

V gene TRBV5-4 combines with J gene TRBJ1-2, with 7 positions matching TRBD1. Trimming at V came to 4 bases and at J to 8 bases, leaving 14 bases not matched to a gene. Per the germline V gene, CDR1 is SGHNT and CDR2 is YYREEE (reference sequence). The CDR3 extends over 15 amino acids. In nucleotides, the CDR3 is TGTGCCAGCAGCCAACCCACGTTCGACAGGGACGGCTACACCTTC. It codes for CASSQPTFDRDGYTF.

This clonotype was counted only a few times. The gene calls are TRBV15 and TRBJ2-5, with 11 nucleotides matching TRBD2. The CDR3 covers 16 residues. Trimming removed 0 bases from V and 5 bases from J; junction bases left unmatched: 5. Germline V gives CDR1 LNHNV, CDR2 YYDKDF (reference sequence). The CDR3 loop reads CATSRDLAGGVETQYF. The DNA of the CDR3 is TGTGCCACCAGCAGAGACCTAGCGGGAGGTGTTGAGACCCAGTACTTC.

V and J are TRBV6-2 or TRBV6-3 and TRBJ2-1, with 7 bases lining up with TRBD2. Germline V gene lookup returns CDR1 MNHEY and CDR2 SVGEGT. This CDR3 comprises 17 residues. Trimming took 11 bases from V and 6 from J; bases not matched to a gene: 22. CDR3 residues: CASGGTNLHKLSNEQFF. In DNA form, the CDR3 reads TGTGCCTCCGGGGGGACTAATCTCCATAAACTAAGCAATGAGCAGTTCTTC.

Comment on this clonotype: With a much larger clone just one base away, this may be a read error. The V gene is TRBV6-5, the J gene TRBJ1-2, with D unresolved. This CDR3 contains 13 residues. Germline V gene data show CDR1 as MNHEY and CDR2 as SVGAGI. V was cut by 0 bases and J by 8 bases, with 10 bases left in between. The CDR3 is CASSYSQETGYTF. CDR3 in DNA: TGTGCCAGCAGTTACTCGCAGGAGACCGGCTACACCTTC.

Concerning this clonotype: A junction boundary mismatches the germline segment, possibly from a read error. The V and J genes are TRBV2 and TRBJ2-1; 12 bases map to TRBD2. This CDR3 spans 14 amino acids. The V gene's germline CDR1 is SNHLY and CDR2 FYNNEI. The CDR3 loop reads CASKTSGSSNERFF. CDR3 nucleotides: TGTGCCAGCAAGACTAGCGGGAGCTCCAATGAGCGGTTCTTC. Combining the CDR3 with reference TRBV2 and TRBJ2-1 gives the whole variable domain EPEVTQTPSHQVTQMGQEVILRCVPISNHLYFYWYRQILGQKVEFLVSFYNNEISEKSEIFDDQFSVERPDGSNFTLKIRSTKLEDSAMYFCASKTSGSSNERFFGPGTRLTVL.

A remark on this clonotype: A read error may explain this, as a much larger clone is one base away. This chain uses TRBV12-3 or TRBV12-4 with TRBJ1-1; 7 nucleotides align to TRBD1. This CDR3 region has 13 residues. V was clipped by 3 bases and J by 4 bases; unmatched bases: 2. The CDR3 reads CASSFDRVTEAFF. CDR3 DNA sequence: TGTGCCAGCAGTTTCGACAGGGTCACTGAAGCTTTCTTT.

This clonotype appeared a few times. The rearrangement uses TRBV25-1 and TRBJ2-3, with D perhaps TRBD1 (6 bases). The length of the CDR3 is 15 residues. Germline-derived CDR1 and CDR2 are MGHDK and SYGVNS. V was cut by 2 bases and J by 1 base, with 10 bases left in between. The DNA for the CDR3 is TGTGCCAGCAGTGAACCGGGACACCGCACAGATACGCAGTATTTT. Translated: CASSEPGHRTDTQYF. Full variable domain (rest looked up from reference TRBV25-1 and TRBJ2-3): EADIYQTPRYLVIGTGKKITLECSQTMGHDKMYWYQQDPGMELHLIHYSYGVNSTEKGDLSSESTVSRIRTEHFPLTLESARPSHTSQYLCASSEPGHRTDTQYFGPGTRLTVL.

This clonotype was observed a handful of times. The rearrangement joins TRBV3-1 to TRBJ2-4, with TRBD1 matching over 7 bases. The V segment lost 2 bases and the J segment 7 bases; nucleotides outside the gene matches: 11. CDR3 size: 16 residues. Germline V CDR1 and CDR2: LGHDT, YNNKEL (reference sequence). The CDR3 bases are TGTGCCAGCAGCCAACTCCCAGGGGGTAGTCGGAACATTCAGTACTTC. Its translation is CASSQLPGGSRNIQYF.

The rearrangement links TRBV7-2 to TRBJ2-7, with a possible D match to TRBD1 (5 bases). The V gene's germline CDR1 is SGHTA and CDR2 FQGNSA. With 5 bases removed from V and 0 bases from J, the gap between germline ends came to 11 bases. This CDR3 contains 14 residues. CDR3 in amino acids: CASSVRQLSYEQYF. The CDR3 DNA is TGTGCCAGCAGCGTCCGACAGCTCTCCTACGAGCAGTACTTC.

The J gene is TRBJ2-3, the V gene TRBV2; 9 nucleotides align to TRBD2. V lost 6 bases to trimming and J lost 3 bases; unmatched junction nucleotides: 4. This CDR3 region has 14 residues. Germline V gene lookup returns CDR1 SNHLY and CDR2 FYNNEI. In DNA form, the CDR3 reads TGTGCCAGCAGGGTGACTAGCGGTACAGATACGCAGTATTTT. Translated: CASRVTSGTDTQYF.